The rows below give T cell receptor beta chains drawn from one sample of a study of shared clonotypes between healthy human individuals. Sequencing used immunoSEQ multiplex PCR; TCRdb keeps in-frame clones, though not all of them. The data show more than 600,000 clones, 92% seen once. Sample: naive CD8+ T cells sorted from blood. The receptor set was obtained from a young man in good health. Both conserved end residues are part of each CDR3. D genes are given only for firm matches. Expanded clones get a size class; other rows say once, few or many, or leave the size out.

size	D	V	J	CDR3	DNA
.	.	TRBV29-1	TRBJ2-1	CSVEEGNEQFF	TGCAGCGTTGAAGAAGGGAATGAGCAGTTCTTC
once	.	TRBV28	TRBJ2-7	CASSLNRGYYEQYF	TGTGCCAGCAGTTTAAATAGGGGTTACTACGAGCAGTACTTC
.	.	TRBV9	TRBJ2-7	CASSVWNGEQYF	TGTGCCAGCAGCGTATGGAACGGCGAGCAGTACTTC
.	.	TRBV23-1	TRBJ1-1	CASSRCEYAGRTTFF	TGCGCCAGCAGTCGGTGTGAATATGCGGGAAGAACGACTTTCTTT
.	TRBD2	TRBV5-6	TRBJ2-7	CASSSGTFSYEQYF	TGTGCCAGCAGCAGCGGGACCTTCTCCTACGAGCAGTACTTC
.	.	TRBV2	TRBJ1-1	CASMGRTEAFF	TGTGCCAGTATGGGACGCACTGAAGCTTTCTTT
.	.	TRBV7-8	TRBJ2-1	CASSPGWATQYSSYNEQFF	TGTGCCAGCAGCCCCGGCTGGGCCACTCAATACAGCTCCTACAATGAGCAGTTCTTC
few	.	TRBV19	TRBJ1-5	CASSIVRGGGNQPQHF	TGTGCCAGTAGTATCGTTCGGGGTGGTGGCAATCAGCCCCAGCATTTT
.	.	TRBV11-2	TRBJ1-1	CASSPGGRGYGTEAFF	TGTGCCAGCAGCCCTGGGGGCAGGGGATATGGCACTGAAGCTTTCTTT
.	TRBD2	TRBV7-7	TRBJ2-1	CASSFSLAGDYNEQFF	TGTGCCAGCAGCTTCTCTCTAGCGGGAGATTACAATGAGCAGTTCTTC
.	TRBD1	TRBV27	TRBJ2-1	CASSKYRDSEQFF	TGTGCCAGCTCCAAATACCGGGACAGCGAGCAGTTCTTC
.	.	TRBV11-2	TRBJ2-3	CASSLGTLASTDTQYF	TGTGCCAGCAGCTTAGGGACACTCGCTAGCACAGATACGCAGTATTTT
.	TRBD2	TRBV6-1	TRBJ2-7	CASSETSGSSYEQYF	TGTGCCAGCAGTGAGACTAGCGGGAGCTCCTACGAGCAGTACTTC
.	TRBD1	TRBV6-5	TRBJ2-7	CASSLGQTYEQYF	TGTGCCAGCAGCCTGGGACAGACCTACGAGCAGTACTTC
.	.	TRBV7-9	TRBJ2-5	CASGGKETQYF	TGTGCCAGCGGTGGGAAAGAGACCCAGTACTTC
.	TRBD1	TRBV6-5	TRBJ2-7	CASSYTGGLVHEQYF	TGTGCCAGCAGTTACACAGGGGGCTTGGTCCACGAGCAGTACTTC
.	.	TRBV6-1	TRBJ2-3	CASSEEGIRTDTQYF	TGTGCCAGCAGTGAAGAGGGGATTCGCACAGATACGCAGTATTTT
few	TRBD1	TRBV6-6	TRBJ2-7	CASCRGLDEQYF	TGTGCCAGCTGCAGGGGGCTGGACGAGCAGTACTTC
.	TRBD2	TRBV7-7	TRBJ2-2	CASSSEVWAVAGANTGELFF	TGTGCCAGCAGCTCCGAAGTCTGGGCCGTAGCGGGAGCGAACACCGGGGAGCTGTTTTTT
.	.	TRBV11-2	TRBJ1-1	CASSRPTVLNTEAFF	TGTGCCAGCAGCAGACCTACAGTTCTGAACACTGAAGCTTTCTTT
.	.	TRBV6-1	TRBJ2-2	CASKEGEGNTGELFF	TGTGCCAGCAAGGAAGGAGAGGGGAACACCGGGGAGCTGTTTTTT
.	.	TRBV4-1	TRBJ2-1	CASSQSAWNEQFF	TGCGCCAGCAGCCAAAGTGCGTGGAATGAGCAGTTCTTC
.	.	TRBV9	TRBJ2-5	CASSEGGSQPMAQYF	TGTGCCAGCAGCGAGGGGGGGTCTCAGCCGATGGCCCAGTACTTC
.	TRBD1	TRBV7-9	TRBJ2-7	CASSFRTGPYSYEQYF	TGTGCCAGCAGCTTCCGGACAGGGCCTTATTCCTACGAGCAGTACTTC
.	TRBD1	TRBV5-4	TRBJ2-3	CASRTAQGTDTQYF	TGTGCCAGCAGGACGGCACAGGGGACAGATACGCAGTATTTT
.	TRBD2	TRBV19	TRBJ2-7	CASSPTSGSYYEQYF	TGTGCCAGTAGTCCGACTAGCGGGTCTTACTACGAGCAGTACTTC
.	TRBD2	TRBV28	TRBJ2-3	CASSLLGGTSGTDTQYF	TGTGCCAGCAGTTTATTGGGTGGGACTAGCGGCACAGATACGCAGTATTTT
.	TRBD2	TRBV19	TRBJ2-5	CASSISGRAGETQYF	TGTGCCAGTAGTATCTCCGGGAGGGCCGGCGAGACCCAGTACTTC
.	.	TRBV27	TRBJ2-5	CASSLLAAQETQYF	TGTGCCAGCAGTTTACTGGCGGCACAAGAGACCCAGTACTTC
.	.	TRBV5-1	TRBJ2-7	CASSWPWRGNVDEQYF	TGCGCCAGCAGCTGGCCTTGGCGGGGCAACGTCGACGAGCAGTACTTC
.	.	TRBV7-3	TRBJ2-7	CASSSPGQHYEQYF	TGTGCCAGCAGCTCCCCTGGACAGCACTACGAGCAGTACTTC
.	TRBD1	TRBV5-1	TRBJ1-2	CASSLTGTGNYGYTF	TGCGCCAGCAGCTTGACCGGGACAGGGAATTATGGCTACACCTTC
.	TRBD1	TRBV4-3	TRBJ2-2	CASSPSQGVGELFF	TGCGCCAGCAGCCCCTCACAGGGGGTCGGGGAGCTGTTTTTT
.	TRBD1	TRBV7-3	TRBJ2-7	CASGDGQGAYEQYF	TGTGCCAGCGGGGATGGACAGGGGGCCTACGAGCAGTACTTC
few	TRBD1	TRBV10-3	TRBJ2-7	CAISGGQAYEQYF	TGTGCCATCAGTGGGGGACAGGCCTACGAGCAGTACTTC
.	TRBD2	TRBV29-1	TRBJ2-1	CSVELPKLAGVSNEQFF	TGCAGCGTTGAATTACCTAAACTAGCGGGAGTATCCAATGAGCAGTTCTTC
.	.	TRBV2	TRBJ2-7	CASSPAEQYF	TGTGCCAGCAGTCCAGCCGAGCAGTACTTC
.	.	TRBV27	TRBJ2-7	CASSLNRYYEQYF	TGTGCCAGCAGTTTAAACAGATACTACGAGCAGTACTTC
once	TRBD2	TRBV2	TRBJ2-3	CASSRGLAANTDTQYF	TGTGCCAGCAGCCGGGGACTAGCGGCAAACACAGATACGCAGTATTTT